A selection of T cell receptor beta chains follows, all from one sample in a study of T cell changes during pregnancy in multiple sclerosis. Sequencing was performed with immunoSEQ multiplex PCR; in TCRdb, only in-frame clones are kept and a portion is missing. The sample holds around 80,000 clones, 90% to 95% seen once. This material consisted of peripheral blood, taken in the second trimester of pregnancy. These receptors originate from a female donor in good health, enrolled as a control in a pregnancy study. Each CDR3 is given with its conserved first and last residue. D genes are given only for firm matches. Expanded clones get a size class; other rows say once, few or many, or leave the size out.

D,size,V,J,DNA,CDR3
NA,NA,TRBV7-2,TRBJ1-1,TGTGCCAGCAGCCCCCTAGAGGGTTGGGACACTGAAGCTTTCTTT,CASSPLEGWDTEAFF
NA,few,TRBV7-9,TRBJ1-1,TGTGCCAGCAGCGTTAGAACAGTTTCCACTGAAGCTTTCTTT,CASSVRTVSTEAFF
TRBD2,NA,TRBV19,TRBJ2-7,TGTGCCAGTAGCCGGCACCGAGCGGGGATCGATTACGAGCAGTACTTC,CASSRHRAGIDYEQYF
NA,NA,TRBV6-5,TRBJ2-3,TGTGCCAGCAGTTATTCATGGGCACGTCGCACAGATACGCAGTATTTT,CASSYSWARRTDTQYF
TRBD1,NA,TRBV27,TRBJ2-6,TGTGCCAGCAGTTGGACAGGGGTTCCTGGGGCCAACGTCCTGACTTTC,CASSWTGVPGANVLTF
TRBD1,NA,TRBV2,TRBJ1-5,TGTGCCAGCAGTGGGGACAGGGGAGGCAATCAGCCCCAGCATTTT,CASSGDRGGNQPQHF
TRBD1,once,TRBV27,TRBJ2-2,TGTGCCACCCTTGGGGACAGGGTTGACGGGGAGCTGTTTTTT,CATLGDRVDGELFF
TRBD2,NA,TRBV27,TRBJ2-3,TGTGCCAGTGCGACTAGCGCTAAATCAGATACGCAGTATTTT,CASATSAKSDTQYF
NA,NA,TRBV6-5,TRBJ1-5,TGTGCCAGCAGCCCCTACGAGGGAGATCAGCCCCAGCATTTT,CASSPYEGDQPQHF
TRBD1,NA,TRBV15,TRBJ1-4,TGTGCCACCAGCGGAGGACAGGGGGGGAGGAATGAAAAACTGTTTTTT,CATSGGQGGRNEKLFF